Below are 5 T cell receptor beta chains sequenced from a single sample in a study of blood T cells in healthy people across ages. Sample-barcoded 5' priming and a J-beta primer mix drove a second PCR of roughly 6 to 12 cycles. TCRdb re-derived calls from the 5' RACE reads in MiXCR, one entry per CDR3 protein. The sample carries some 700,000 distinct CDR3 sequences, roughly 43% recorded once. The sample was blood. Source of these receptors: a woman aged 55-75 years in good health.

A note on this clonotype: One end of the junction does not line up with germline, which may come from a read error. The genes are TRBV9 and TRBJ2-5; possibly TRBD1 or TRBD2 for D (5 bases each). This CDR3 is 14 amino acids long. Germline loops: CDR1 SGDLS, CDR2 YYNGEE. The CDR3 spells CASGTWDLQEAQYF. The CDR3 DNA follows: TGTGCCAGCGGCACATGGGACCTCCAAGAGGCCCAGTACTTC.

The chain has TRBV6-2 or TRBV6-3 and TRBJ2-1, with 13 nucleotides matching TRBD2. This CDR3 region has 16 residues. Unmatched junction bases numbered 9, after V lost 5 bases and J lost 8 bases. Per the germline V gene, CDR1 is MNHEY and CDR2 is SVGEGT. CDR3 residues: CASSPELAGGPHEQFF. The CDR3 bases are TGTGCCAGCAGTCCTGAACTAGCGGGAGGGCCGCATGAGCAGTTCTTC.

As concerns this clonotype: The junction and the germline gene differ at one end; a read error may be behind it. The rearrangement uses TRBV27 and TRBJ2-7, with 8 bases aligning to TRBD1. This CDR3 region has 15 residues. Germline V gene sequence: CDR1 MNHEY, CDR2 SMNVEV (reference sequence). The CDR3 loop reads CAGSLEVQGAEEQYF. The CDR3 nucleotides are TGTGCCGGCAGTTTAGAAGTCCAGGGGGCGGAAGAGCAGTACTTC.

This rearrangement joins TRBV2 to TRBJ2-5, with 13 positions matching TRBD2. This CDR3 is built from 15 residues. V lost 6 bases to trimming and J lost 4 bases; unmatched junction nucleotides: 5. From germline, CDR1 is SNHLY and CDR2 FYNNEI. CDR3 DNA: TGTGCCAGCAGGGAACTAGCGGGGGGGCTAGAGACCCAGTACTTC. The encoded protein is CASRELAGGLETQYF.

The chain links TRBV18 to TRBJ2-5, with 11 bases that match TRBD1. The end of the DNA aligns better with TRBJ2-7, so the J call may be wrong. Germline assignment: CDR1 KGHSH and CDR2 LQKENI. The length of the CDR3 is 15 residues. CDR3 residues: CASSPGTGGFYEQYF. The CDR3 nucleotides are TGTGCCAGCTCACCCGGGACAGGGGGGTTCTACGAGCAGTACTTC.